A selection of T cell receptor beta chains follows, all from one sample in a study of blood T cell repertoires in COVID-19. Clones were read by immunoSEQ multiplex PCR, and TCRdb kept only the in-frame ones, dropping some. This sample has about 130,000 clones; about 88% occur once, and the top ten carry more than 2%. Sequenced sample: PBMCs or T cells enriched from blood (not recorded which). The receptor set was obtained from a middle-aged man with acute COVID-19. Each CDR3 is given with its conserved first and last residue. The order of the fields is V gene, D gene, J gene, clone size, CDR3 DNA, CDR3 protein. D genes are given only for firm matches. Clone size is given for some rows only: seen once, a few or many times, or a class if the clone is expanded.

TRBV4-2,.,TRBJ2-2,.,TGTGCCAGCAGCCAAGATCAGAGCGGGTCGGTCACCGGGGAGCTGTTTTTT,CASSQDQSGSVTGELFF
TRBV28,TRBD1,TRBJ1-5,.,TGTGCCAGCAGTTTAATGACAGGGGGAAATCAGCCCCAGCATTTT,CASSLMTGGNQPQHF
TRBV25-1,TRBD1,TRBJ1-2,.,TGTGCCACGAACAGGGGCGACTATGGCTACACCTTC,CATNRGDYGYTF
TRBV6-5,TRBD1,TRBJ2-1,.,TGTGCCAGCATACGGGACAGAGCCTACAATGAGCAGTTCTTC,CASIRDRAYNEQFF
TRBV3-1/TRBV3-2,.,TRBJ2-1,.,TGTGCCAGCAGCCAAGGACAGAGGGAGCAGTTCTTC,CASSQGQREQFF
TRBV19,.,TRBJ1-2,.,TGTGCCAGTTCACGACAGAACTATGGCTACACCTTC,CASSRQNYGYTF
TRBV6-5,TRBD2,TRBJ2-7,.,TGTGCCAGCAGTCCTAGCGGGGGGCAGGTCGAGCAGTACTTC,CASSPSGGQVEQYF
TRBV28,TRBD1,TRBJ1-5,.,TGTGCCAGCAGTTTAGGGACAGGCTGGGAGCCCCAGCATTTT,CASSLGTGWEPQHF
TRBV12-3/TRBV12-4,.,TRBJ2-1,once,TGTGCCAGCAGTTTAGAGCTACCTGAGCAGTTCTTC,CASSLELPEQFF
TRBV11-1,TRBD1,TRBJ1-2,once,TGTGCCAGCAGCTTAGAAGCGACAGGGGAGCGGGGCTACACCTTC,CASSLEATGERGYTF
TRBV5-4,TRBD1,TRBJ2-1,.,TGTGCCAGCAGCCCCGCAGGGGGCGTTGAGCAGTTCTTC,CASSPAGGVEQFF
TRBV3-1/TRBV3-2,.,TRBJ1-1,few,TGTGCCAGCAGCCAACATTCCCAAACTGAAGCTTTCTTT,CASSQHSQTEAFF
TRBV9,.,TRBJ1-2,few,TGTGCCAGCAGCCCGACAAGCCCCTACTATGGCTACACCTTC,CASSPTSPYYGYTF
TRBV5-4,TRBD2,TRBJ2-3,once,TGTGCCAGCAGGGGGGGGACTAGCAGAACAGATACGCAGTATTTT,CASRGGTSRTDTQYF
TRBV4-2,TRBD2,TRBJ2-7,.,TGTGCCAGCAGCCCACAACTGGGAGGGATCCACGAGCAGTACTTC,CASSPQLGGIHEQYF
TRBV7-9,TRBD1,TRBJ1-5,few,TGTGCCAGCAGCCCGGGGACAGGGATTACAGCCCAGCATTTT,CASSPGTGITAQHF
TRBV23-1,TRBD1,TRBJ1-5,.,TGCGCCAGGGACAGGGGTAAGGGATGGAGCGTGAGCAATCAGCCCCAGCATTTT,CARDRGKGWSVSNQPQHF
TRBV19,TRBD2,TRBJ2-1,.,TGTGCCAGTAGAAGGACTAGCGGGGGAAGTGAGCAGTTCTTC,CASRRTSGGSEQFF
TRBV5-1,.,TRBJ2-1,.,TGCGCCAGCAGCTGGGAGGCTATCCCTGGCCCCACACTCGTGCAGTTCTTC,CASSWEAIPGPTLVQFF
TRBV9,.,TRBJ2-7,few,TGTGCCAGCAGCTTCCCTCGAGACGAGCAGTACTTC,CASSFPRDEQYF
TRBV7-9,.,TRBJ2-5,once,TGTGCCAGCAGCCGAGGGGGCCAAGAGACCCAGTACTTC,CASSRGGQETQYF
TRBV3-1/TRBV3-2,TRBD2,TRBJ2-1,few,TGTGCCAGCAGCCCTAGCGGGCATGAGCAGTTCTTC,CASSPSGHEQFF
TRBV3-1/TRBV3-2,TRBD2,TRBJ2-5,.,TGTGCCAGCACCCCGGGAGGGCGGGAGACCCAGTACTTC,CASTPGGRETQYF
TRBV5-1,.,TRBJ1-5,.,TGCGCCAGCAGCTTGGCGAACAGGGAGAATCAGCCCCAGCATTTT,CASSLANRENQPQHF
TRBV4-1,TRBD2,TRBJ2-7,.,TGCGCCAGCAGCCAAGAACCCGGACTAGCGGGGGGGCCTGGGTACGAGCAGTACTTC,CASSQEPGLAGGPGYEQYF
TRBV28,.,TRBJ1-5,.,TGTGCCAGCAGTTTAATATTCCCGCCCCAGCATTTT,CASSLIFPPQHF
TRBV5-8,.,TRBJ1-3,.,TGTGCCAGCAGGAATACAGGGATAAGATACACCATATATTTT,CASRNTGIRYTIYF
TRBV3-1/TRBV3-2,TRBD1,TRBJ1-2,.,TGTGCCAGCAGCCAAGACGAGGGACAGGCTACGAGGCATGGCTACACCTTC,CASSQDEGQATRHGYTF
TRBV28,.,TRBJ1-1,.,TGTGCCAGCAGCCATAGTATGAACACTGAAGCTTTCTTT,CASSHSMNTEAFF
TRBV28,.,TRBJ1-1,.,TGTGCCAGCAGTTTAGGGGGGGCGAACACTGAAGCTTTCTTT,CASSLGGANTEAFF
TRBV7-3,TRBD2,TRBJ2-1,.,TGTGCCAGCAGCTTATTAGAGCCCTTTCGAGGGAGGGACAATGAGCAGTTCTTC,CASSLLEPFRGRDNEQFF
TRBV19,.,TRBJ1-3,.,TGTGCCAGTAGTCTAAGACGGGGGGAAGGAACTGGAAACACCATATATTTT,CASSLRRGEGTGNTIYF
TRBV3-1/TRBV3-2,.,TRBJ1-2,once,TGTGCCAGCAGCCCGGGACAATTCCTAGCTAACTATGGCTACACCTTC,CASSPGQFLANYGYTF
TRBV5-6,TRBD2,TRBJ2-5,.,TGTGCCAGCAGCTTGCTAGCGGGAGCCCTCCCAGAGACCCAGTACTTC,CASSLLAGALPETQYF
TRBV11-1,.,TRBJ1-1,few,TGTGCCAGCAGCCCGCAGGGGTCTGAAGCTTTCTTT,CASSPQGSEAFF
TRBV2,TRBD1,TRBJ1-1,.,TGTGCCAGCACCGGACAGGTTGGTGAAGCTTTCTTT,CASTGQVGEAFF
TRBV10-3,TRBD2,TRBJ2-5,.,TGTGCCATCAGTCCCGGAGGGGTAGCGGGACGCGAGACCCAGTACTTC,CAISPGGVAGRETQYF
TRBV19,TRBD2,TRBJ2-7,.,TGTGCCAGCTCCACTGCGGGGGTGTTTTCCTACGAGCAGTACTTC,CASSTAGVFSYEQYF
TRBV5-1,TRBD1,TRBJ2-6,once,TGCGCCAGCAGCACAGGGGACGGGGCCAACGTCCTGACTTTC,CASSTGDGANVLTF
TRBV6-5,.,TRBJ2-7,.,TGTGCCAGCAGTTACTCGAGTCAGGGCACCTACGAGCAGTACTTC,CASSYSSQGTYEQYF
TRBV29-1,.,TRBJ1-3,.,TGCAGCGTTGGTGGGGGGGCTGGAAACACCATATATTTT,CSVGGGAGNTIYF
TRBV5-5,TRBD2,TRBJ2-1,few,TGTGCCAGCAGCTTAAGCGGGGGGGAGAATGAGCAGTTCTTC,CASSLSGGENEQFF
TRBV25-1,.,TRBJ1-5,.,TGTGCCAGCAGTAAAGTTTGGAGGCCGAGTCAGCCCCAGCATTTT,CASSKVWRPSQPQHF
TRBV15,.,TRBJ1-3,.,TGTGCCACCAGCAGAGATCAGACCGGGGCCATATATTTT,CATSRDQTGAIYF
TRBV7-9,.,TRBJ1-2,.,TGTGCCAGCAGCTTTGGACAAGAATATGGCTACACCTTC,CASSFGQEYGYTF